This T cell receptor (beta chain) was identified in a study of blood T cell repertoires in COVID-19. Looking at the study overall: Italy, Spain and the United States were the sources of the convalescent and acute COVID-19 samples. PBMCs, B-cell-depleted T cells, or T cells provided the cDNA or gDNA that made up the material.

Followed over time, Seattle patients had been enrolled while infection was active. Original processing notes: Reference gene primers were amplified, and this amplification served to estimate nucleated cell counts. Sequenced by immunoSEQ multiplex PCR; TCRdb stores in-frame clones only, minus some. That table is the source of V, J and clone size, and D and trimming were worked out from the DNA. The sample comprises a few hundred thousand clones, 75% to 90% of which are singletons, and more than 8.5% rests with the top ten. The receptor was isolated from a woman aged 70-85 years with COVID-19, enrolled during active disease. Sequenced input: peripheral blood.

CDR3 coding DNA: TGTGCCAGCAGAGCAGGGGGGGAGCAGTACTTC. Its translation: CASRAGGEQYF. The rearrangement links TRBV12-3 or TRBV12-4 to TRBJ2-7, with D possibly matching TRBD1 (7 bases). The CDR3 runs to 11 residues. V lost 6 bases and J lost 7, with 10 bases in between.